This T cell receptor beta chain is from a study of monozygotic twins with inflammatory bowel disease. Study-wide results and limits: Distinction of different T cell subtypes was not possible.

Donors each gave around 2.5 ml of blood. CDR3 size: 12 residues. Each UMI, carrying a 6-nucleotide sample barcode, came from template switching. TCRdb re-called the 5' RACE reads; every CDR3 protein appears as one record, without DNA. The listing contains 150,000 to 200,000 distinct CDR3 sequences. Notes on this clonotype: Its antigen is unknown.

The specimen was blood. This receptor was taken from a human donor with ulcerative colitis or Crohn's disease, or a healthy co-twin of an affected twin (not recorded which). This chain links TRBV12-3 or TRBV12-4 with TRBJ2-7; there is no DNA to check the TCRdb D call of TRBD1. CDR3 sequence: CASSPGMYEQYF.